One and the same sample provided the 12 T cell receptor beta chains below, sequenced in a study of shared clonotypes between healthy human individuals. The method was immunoSEQ multiplex PCR; TCRdb's version includes in-frame clones alone and lacks a portion of them. The sample has around 2.3 million clones, around 95% seen once. The material sequenced was naive CD4+ T cells sorted from blood. The subset here: CD45RA+ positively selected. Receptors were obtained from a man younger than 35 in good health.

The chain has TRBV7-9 and TRBJ1-1, with 10 bases that match TRBD1. The CDR3 sequence is 16 residues long. Germline V gene data show CDR1 as SEHNR and CDR2 as FQNEAQ (reference sequence). V gave up 4 bases and J gave up 2 bases; unmatched junction bases: 7. For the CDR3, the DNA is TGTGCCAGCAGCTCGGACAGGGGGATTATTAACACTGAAGCTTTCTTT. It encodes CASSSDRGIINTEAFF.

This chain uses TRBV11-2 with TRBJ2-5; 7 bases line up with TRBD2. Trimming removed 0 bases from V and 7 bases from J; junction bases left unmatched: 8. This CDR3 contains 15 residues. CDR1 and CDR2 from the germline V gene are SGHAT and FQNNGV. CDR3 sequence: CASSLDPAGVGTQYF. The CDR3 bases are TGTGCCAGCAGCTTAGATCCGGCGGGAGTGGGGACCCAGTACTTC.

The chain links TRBV5-4 to TRBJ1-6; D ambiguous. V was pared by 1 base and J by 0 bases, with 14 bases between. The CDR3 spans 18 residues. CDR1 and CDR2 (germline): SGHNT, YYREEE (reference sequence). In DNA form, the CDR3 reads TGTGCCAGCAGCTTGAAGATGTTGGAGAGCTCCTATAATTCACCCCTCCACTTT. This translates into CASSLKMLESSYNSPLHF.

In the case of this clone: Other DNA sequences in this sample translate to the same CDR3. The V and J genes are TRBV7-9 and TRBJ1-1; 8 bases are shared with TRBD1. The CDR3 sequence is 14 residues long. The V and J ends lost 5 bases and 1 base, in that order; junction bases with no gene match: 3. Germline loops: CDR1 SEHNR, CDR2 FQNEAQ (reference sequence). CDR3: CASSLGTGNTEAFF. The CDR3 DNA is TGTGCCAGCAGCCTGGGGACAGGGAACACTGAAGCTTTCTTT.

With regard to this clone: Other DNA sequences in this sample translate to the same CDR3. The V and J genes are TRBV19 and TRBJ1-5; D remains unclear. Per germline, CDR1 LNHDA and CDR2 SQIVND (reference sequence). CDR3 length: 12 residues. Trimming shortened V by 5 bases and J by 2 bases, and 4 bases separated the two germline ends. The CDR3 here is CASSSGNQPQHF. In nucleotides, the CDR3 is TGTGCCAGTAGTTCCGGCAATCAGCCCCAGCATTTT.

The rearrangement links TRBV7-2 to TRBJ1-1; TRBD1 is a possible D gene (5 bases). Trimming took 3 bases from V and 1 from J, leaving 9 bases between them. The germline gives CDR1 SGHTA, CDR2 FQGNSA. CDR3 length: 14 residues. This CDR3 reads CASSFNGGNTEAFF. The CDR3 bases are TGTGCCAGCAGCTTCAACGGGGGGAACACTGAAGCTTTCTTT.

V usage is TRBV5-6 and J usage is TRBJ1-6, with a weak D call TRBD1 (5 bases). Germline lookup yields CDR1 SGHDT and CDR2 YYEEEE. Deletions cut 1 base from V and 4 bases from J, with 9 bases between. The CDR3 sequence is 15 residues long. The chain's CDR3 is CASSLLHRYNSPLHF. Here the CDR3 DNA reads TGTGCCAGCAGCTTGTTACACAGGTATAATTCACCCCTCCACTTT. The full variable domain, in which reference TRBV5-6 and TRBJ1-6 provide the parts outside the CDR3, is DAGVTQSPTHLIKTRGQQVTLRCSPKSGHDTVSWYQQALGQGPQFIFQYYEEEERQRGNFPDRFSGHQFPNYSSELNVNALLLGDSALYLCASSLLHRYNSPLHFGNGTRLTVT.

The rearrangement links TRBV9 to TRBJ2-6; a weak D match, TRBD2 (5 bases). V lost 0 bases and J 3 bases, leaving 16 bases between the germline ends. Germline CDR1 SGDLS, CDR2 YYNGEE. This CDR3 spans 18 amino acids. CDR3 loop: CASSVGSGLRGGANVLTF. The CDR3, as DNA: TGTGCCAGCAGCGTAGGGAGTGGACTGCGCGGTGGGGCCAACGTCCTGACTTTC.

This chain links TRBV10-3 with TRBJ2-7; the D gene is possibly TRBD1 (5 bases). Trimming cost V 5 bases and J 2 bases, with 13 bases left between them. The V gene's germline CDR1 is ENHRY and CDR2 SYGVKD. The CDR3 spans 14 residues. CDR3 amino acids: CAISSPDTTYEQYF. CDR3 nucleotide sequence: TGTGCCATCAGTTCACCGGACACCACCTACGAGCAGTACTTC.

The V call is TRBV19, the J call TRBJ2-7, with TRBD2 matching over 7 bases. CDR3 length: 15 amino acids. J gave up 2 bases and V 0 bases, and 4 bases lay outside the gene matches. The germline V gene has CDR1 LNHDA and CDR2 SQIVND (reference sequence). The CDR3, as DNA: TGTGCCAGTAGTATAGAACCGGCGGGAGCCTACGAGCAGTACTTC. This encodes CASSIEPAGAYEQYF.

This chain links TRBV15 with TRBJ2-5; D is perhaps TRBD1 (5 bases). The CDR3 runs to 16 residues. Germline CDR1 is LNHNV and CDR2 is YYDKDF (reference sequence). The germline V and J ends were trimmed by 0 bases and 2 bases, with 13 bases remaining between them. The CDR3 loop reads CATSRDAQGLQETQYF. The CDR3 DNA reads as TGTGCCACCAGCAGAGATGCGCAGGGCCTTCAAGAGACCCAGTACTTC.

The J gene is TRBJ2-2, the V gene TRBV6-5; the D gene could be TRBD1 or TRBD2 (5 bases each). Trimming removed 8 bases at V and 0 bases at J, with 10 bases between. This CDR3 is built from 14 residues. CDR1 MNHEY and CDR2 SVGAGI come from the germline V gene. The CDR3 is CASARGANTGELFF. The CDR3 nucleotides are TGTGCCAGCGCCCGGGGCGCGAACACCGGGGAGCTGTTTTTT.